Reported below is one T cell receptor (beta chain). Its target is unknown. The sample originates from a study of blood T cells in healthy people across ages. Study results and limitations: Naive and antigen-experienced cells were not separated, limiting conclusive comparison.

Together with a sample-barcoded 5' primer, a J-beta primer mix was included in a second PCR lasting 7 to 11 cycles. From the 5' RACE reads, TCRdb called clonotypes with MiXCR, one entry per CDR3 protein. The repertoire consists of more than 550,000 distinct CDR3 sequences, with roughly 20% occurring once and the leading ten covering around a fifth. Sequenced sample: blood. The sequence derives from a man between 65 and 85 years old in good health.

In nucleotides, the CDR3 is TGCGCCAGCGGCGTACTACCTGGGGGCACAGATACGCAGTATTTT. This codes for CASGVLPGGTDTQYF. The chain joins TRBV5-1 to TRBJ2-3, with no clear D. Trimming stripped 7 bases from V and 1 base from J, with 16 bases between. Germline loops: CDR1 SGHRS, CDR2 YFSETQ. The CDR3 runs 15 residues. Together with reference TRBV5-1 and TRBJ2-3, the CDR3 gives the full variable domain: KAGVTQTPRYLIKTRGQQVTLSCSPISGHRSVSWYQQTPGQGLQFLFEYFSETQRNKGNFPGRFSGRQFSNSRSEMNVSTLELGDSALYLCASGVLPGGTDTQYFGPGTRLTVL.